The rows below give T cell receptor beta chains drawn from one sample of a study of T cells after yellow fever vaccination. TCRdb analysed the 5' RACE reads with MiXCR anew, one entry per CDR3 protein. Of 150,000 or so distinct CDR3 sequences listed, around 9% were seen once; the top ten hold roughly 33%. This sample comprised CD8+ T cells sorted from PBMCs, obtained 45 days after the yellow fever booster vaccination. The receptor source for this set is a man younger than 35 who received the YFV17D yellow fever vaccine. The CDR3 runs from the conserved cysteine through the conserved F or W. A D gene is named only where the DNA matches it firmly. Clone size, where shown, is once, few, many, or a class for clones that have expanded.

>.|TRBJ2-7|TRBV10-3|.
CAISESGGIYEQYF
TGTGCCATCAGTGAGTCTGGGGGAATTTACGAGCAGTACTTC
>.|TRBJ1-1|TRBV19|few
CASGPRGRWTEAFF
TGTGCCAGTGGCCCTCGGGGCAGATGGACTGAAGCTTTCTTT
>TRBD1|TRBJ2-5|TRBV12-3/TRBV12-4|many
CASSSTTGGQETQYF
TGTGCCAGCAGTTCTACGACAGGGGGCCAAGAGACCCAGTACTTC
>.|TRBJ1-1|TRBV6-5|few
CASSYPDGEAFF
TGTGCCAGCAGTTATCCGGACGGTGAAGCTTTCTTT
>.|TRBJ2-7|TRBV12-3/TRBV12-4|few
CASRGTDGYEQYF
TGTGCCAGCAGGGGGACGGACGGATACGAGCAGTACTTC
>.|TRBJ2-1|TRBV7-8|few
CASSFPRGTWNEQFF
TGTGCCAGCAGCTTCCCACGAGGCACGTGGAATGAGCAGTTCTTC
>.|TRBJ1-4|TRBV4-1|many
CASSLSTPRQARDEKLFF
TGCGCCAGCAGCCTCTCAACTCCGCGACAGGCTAGGGATGAAAAACTGTTTTTT
>.|TRBJ2-2|TRBV14|.
CASSQQGGSTGELFF
TGTGCCAGCAGCCAACAGGGCGGAAGCACCGGGGAGCTGTTTTTT
>.|TRBJ1-3|TRBV14|few
CASSQGSGSGNTIYF
TGTGCCAGCAGCCAAGGGTCGGGGTCTGGAAACACCATATATTTT
>TRBD2|TRBJ2-1|TRBV7-2|many
CASSPGLAGDNEQFF
TGTGCCAGCAGCCCGGGACTAGCGGGGGACAATGAGCAGTTCTTC
>.|TRBJ2-2|TRBV14|.
CASSQGRWDGELFF
TGTGCCAGCAGCCAAGGCAGGTGGGACGGGGAGCTGTTTTTT
>.|TRBJ1-5|TRBV21-1|.
CASSEQGSILYTTSNQPQHF
TGTGCCAGCAGCGAACAGGGGAGCATTCTCTACACCACAAGCAATCAGCCCCAGCATTTT
>TRBD1|TRBJ1-1|TRBV4-1|many
CASSARTGRGTEAFF
TGCGCCAGCAGCGCTCGGACAGGCCGGGGCACTGAAGCTTTCTTT
>TRBD2|TRBJ2-1|TRBV9|few
CASSVWVAGGNEQFF
TGTGCCAGCAGCGTTTGGGTAGCGGGGGGAAATGAGCAGTTCTTC
>.|TRBJ1-1|TRBV24-1|many
CATSDTGGGPNTEAFF
TGTGCCACCAGTGACACTGGGGGGGGGCCCAACACTGAAGCTTTCTTT
>TRBD1|TRBJ2-3|TRBV6-5|few
CASSYQGEGASTDTQYF
TGTGCCAGCAGTTATCAGGGCGAGGGGGCCAGCACAGATACGCAGTATTTT
>TRBD1|TRBJ2-6|TRBV4-3|many
CASSQEGQSGANVLTF
TGCGCCAGCAGCCAAGAGGGACAGTCTGGGGCCAACGTCCTGACTTTC
>.|TRBJ2-5|TRBV15|few
CATSSTAFPETQYF
TGTGCCACCAGCAGTACGGCCTTTCCTGAGACCCAGTACTTC
>TRBD1|TRBJ1-1|TRBV7-6|few
CASSLGAGQIMNTEAFF
TGTGCCAGCAGCTTAGGGGCGGGACAGATTATGAACACTGAAGCTTTCTTT
>.|TRBJ2-2|TRBV7-9|.
CASSPGSAGELFF
TGTGCCAGCAGCCCCGGATCGGCCGGGGAGCTGTTTTTT
>.|TRBJ2-1|TRBV12-3/TRBV12-4|.
CASSHRQYNEQFF
TGTGCCAGCAGCCATCGACAGTACAATGAGCAGTTCTTC
>.|TRBJ1-1|TRBV7-8|many
CASSFSALANTEAFF
TGTGCCAGCAGCTTTTCGGCCCTAGCGAACACTGAAGCTTTCTTT
>.|TRBJ1-2|TRBV4-3|many
CASSQESAGSSANYGYTF
TGCGCCAGCAGCCAAGAATCGGCAGGATCCTCAGCTAACTATGGCTACACCTTC
>TRBD1|TRBJ2-4|TRBV6-5|.
CASSYHDRGVNIQYF
TGTGCCAGCAGTTACCACGACAGGGGGGTTAACATTCAGTACTTC
>TRBD2|TRBJ2-1|TRBV29-1|.
CSVTSERGLYNEQFF
TGCAGCGTTACAAGCGAGCGGGGGCTTTACAATGAGCAGTTCTTC
>TRBD2|TRBJ2-5|TRBV14|.
CASSPSREVYQETQYF
TGTGCCAGCAGCCCCAGCCGGGAGGTATACCAAGAGACCCAGTACTTC
>TRBD1|TRBJ2-3|TRBV20-1|many
CSARDHWQGDPDTQYF
TGCAGTGCTAGAGATCACTGGCAGGGGGATCCCGATACGCAGTATTTT
>.|TRBJ1-1|TRBV6-2/TRBV6-3|many
CASSYGTEAFF
TGTGCCAGCAGCTACGGCACTGAAGCTTTCTTT
>.|TRBJ2-4|TRBV5-1|few
CASSLTNKGDIQYF
TGCGCCAGCAGCTTGACCAACAAGGGAGACATTCAGTACTTC
>.|TRBJ1-2|TRBV4-2|.
CASSQVEMGRPRNYGYTF
TGTGCCAGCAGCCAAGTAGAAATGGGGCGGCCCCGGAACTATGGCTACACCTTC
>TRBD1|TRBJ1-5|TRBV6-5|few
CASSYANPTGQGDGNQPQHF
TGTGCCAGCAGTTACGCGAATCCTACGGGACAGGGGGACGGCAATCAGCCCCAGCATTTT